The sequence of this TCR beta chain was determined in a study of T-cell memory formation after mild COVID-19. This CDR3 is 15 amino acids long. CDR1 and CDR2 from the germline V gene are SGDLS and YYNGEE. V lost 4 bases and J lost 4; bases outside the gene matches: 8. TCRdb re-analysed the 5' RACE reads in MiXCR, keeping a single row per CDR3 protein. The sample lists about 250,000 distinct CDR3 sequences, 18% occurring once. V is TRBV9 and J is TRBJ1-1; 9 bases align to TRBD1. Sequencing input: PBMCs or a T cell subset sorted from them (not recorded which). This receptor was identified in a man younger than 30 who had mild COVID-19 (a few samples of this study predate the infection). Cell type and time point are not known. The CDR3: CASSPWTGDTTEAFF. The CDR3 nucleotides are TGTGCCAGCAGCCCTTGGACAGGGGACACCACTGAAGCTTTCTTT.